This TCR beta chain was recovered during a study of shared clonotypes between healthy human individuals (TCRdb year 2020). Concerning the study at large: The cohort included a few men and a couple of women between 18 and 49 years of age. For each donor, three plates each were used for CD4 naive and CD4 memory, two plates were used for CD8 naive, and one plate was used for CD8 memory. To estimate repertoire size and how much clonotypes are shared between individuals, the study performed deep sequencing of blood TCR repertoires from five healthy adults. To increase sequencing depth and limit assay-specific biases, different laboratories used diverse techniques to prepare libraries and sequence TCR repertoires. Per donor, leukapheresis produced somewhere between about 0.94 and 9 billion PBMCs.

About this clone itself: Its cognate antigen has yet to be identified. Nothing much larger sits one base from this clone, and base qualities are not available.

TCR CDR3 regions were amplified from genomic DNA by multiplex PCR using the deep immunoSEQ assay. For each cell subset, the extracted genomic DNA was distributed evenly across all wells of several immunoSEQ 96-well plates, and each plate served as one replicate. Each replicate PCR for sorted subsets received around 200 ng genomic DNA, equal to about 30,000 T cell genomes. The purified libraries were quantified using a Qubit 3.0 fluorometer, sized with a Bioanalyzer 2100, and then quantified again using the KAPA Library Quantification kit. A separate single-read 150-cycle Illumina NextSeq 550 flow cell was used to sequence each immunoSEQ 96-well plate. Under the source paper's analysis protocol: Because the immunoSEQ output held only junctional sequences and lacked quality scores, the filtering could not match the filtering applied to full-length reads. To assign V/J genes and CDR3, sequences were annotated using PyIR, a Python wrapper for IgBLAST v1.9, with IMGT germline references. Reads with weak V/J assignments (E-value above 1e-6), missing CDR3, stop codons, out-of-frame junctions, or ambiguous translated residues were removed. V3J clonotypes were defined as sequences sharing an identical inferred V gene, J gene, and CDR3 amino acid sequence. To compute the percentage overlap between repertoires, the number of shared unique clonotypes was divided by the size of the smaller repertoire. Three approaches were used to assess repertoire richness: RTK rarefaction, the Chao1 estimator, and Recon v2.1 estimates of unobserved clonotypes. Generation probabilities for all TCRbeta clonotypes obtained by the gDNA method from a handful of donors were computed using OLGA. This immuneACCESS table, as held by TCRdb, lists in-frame sequences with V and J called but not all clones. Of the missing ones, under half trace to an unresolved V gene in checked studies; the others have no known cause. D and trimming come from the DNA, and the V and J calls and clone size come from that table. This sample has about 2 million clones in its table, and about 95% of those were observed once. 1% to 1.3% of the sample rests with the top ten.

CD8 naive samples were CD45RO-negative cells positively selected for CCR7, giving a CD45RA+CCR7+ population that excluded TemRA cells. Donors were healthy HIV-negative adults with no recently reported acute infections or vaccinations. Every donor was a Caucasian adult living in Nashville, Tennessee, USA. After blood collection by leukapheresis, PBMCs were isolated using Ficoll-Histopaque density gradient centrifugation and then cryopreserved in the vapor phase of liquid nitrogen. Analytical flow cytometry was used to check the purity and quantity of each magnetically sorted T cell population. Genomic DNA was isolated from each sorted fraction and quantified by UV absorbance on a Nanodrop 2000c. Including cysteine and phenylalanine, the CDR3 has 13 amino acids. Of all the DNA, just the CDR3 is kept, 39 bases in frame from base 1. The study at large found these results: Clonotypes shared by all four sorted-subset donors showed higher generation probabilities than non-shared clonotypes. When a few donors were compared, the shared fraction of clonotypes was around 5.1% for naive CD4, more than 3% for naive CD8, 2.3% for memory CD4, and 0.4% for memory CD8. Even with the large sequencing depth, rarefaction of the sorted-subset datasets indicated that sequencing was incomplete. Sampling was limited to blood, and TCR repertoires in tissue likely differ from TCR repertoires in blood. The genetic and exposure-history diversity represented was limited by the small number of donors. Pairwise subsampling led to the expectation that sequencing depth would affect the degree of clonotype sharing among donors. Estimated clonotype richness was generally larger for naive than for memory subsets.

This TCR derives from a young man in good health. The sequence joins TRBV21-1 to TRBJ1-3; TRBD1, as called in the table, went unchecked against the DNA. TRBV21-1 is tagged as a pseudogene. Sequenced sample: naive CD8+ T cells sorted from blood. Reading the label with the study, this specimen's cell subset or site is: CD45RA+CCR7+. CDR3 reads: CASSLQSGNTIYF. The sequenced DNA: TGTGCCAGCAGCTTGCAGTCTGGAAACACCATATATTTT.